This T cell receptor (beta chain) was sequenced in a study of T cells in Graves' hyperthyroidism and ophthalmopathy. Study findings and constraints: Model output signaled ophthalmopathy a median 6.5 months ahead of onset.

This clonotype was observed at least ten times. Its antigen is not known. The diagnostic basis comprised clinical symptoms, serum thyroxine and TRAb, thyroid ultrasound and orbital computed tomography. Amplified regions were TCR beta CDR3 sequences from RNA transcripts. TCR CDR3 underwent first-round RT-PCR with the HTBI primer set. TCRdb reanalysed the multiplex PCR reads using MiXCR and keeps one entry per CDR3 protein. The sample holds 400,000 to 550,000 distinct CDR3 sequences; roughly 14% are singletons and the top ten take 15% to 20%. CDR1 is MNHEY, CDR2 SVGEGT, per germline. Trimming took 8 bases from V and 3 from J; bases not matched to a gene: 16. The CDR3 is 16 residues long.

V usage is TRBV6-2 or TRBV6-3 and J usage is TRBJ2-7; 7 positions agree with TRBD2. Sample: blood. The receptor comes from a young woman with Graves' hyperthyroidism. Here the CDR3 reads CASAATSSLYNYEQYV. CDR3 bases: TGTGCCAGCGCCGCGACTAGCAGCCTTTACAACTACGAGCAGTACGTC.